This T cell receptor beta chain was sequenced during a study of human T cells and chemical hapten exposure. On the study more broadly: Throughout a study of 20 to 30 weeks, patients underwent weekly scalp administration of diphenylcyclopropenone doses.

Described time point: patch test 1, 2 weeks after DPC sensitization. Treatment specified: therapeutic diphenylcyclopropenone sensitization with weekly scalp DPC. CDR1 is MNHEY, CDR2 SMNVEV, per germline (reference sequence). Germline trimming cut 7 bases from V and 8 bases from J; bases unmatched to any gene: 9. The CDR3 is 15 residues long. Study results and limitations: Because they had alopecia, donors may respond immunologically unlike healthy people. High-frequency TCRs, those above 1 in 1000, stayed the same after DPC sensitization.

This clonotype occurred a few times. Its antigen remains unknown. Each cDNA molecule in the library carried unique molecular identifiers. Each CDR3 protein gets one entry after TCRdb re-called the RACE reads with MiXCR. The data show fewer than 100,000 distinct CDR3 sequences, with under 15% seen just once and over 2% held by the top ten. Sequencing was performed on whole blood, taken in connection with sensitization to the hapten diphenylcyclopropenone (DPC). This receptor was obtained from a woman in her thirties or forties with alopecia areata. Some clones in this sample may be carry-over from other donors' samples. The chain recombines TRBV27 with TRBJ2-1; 12 nucleotides match TRBD2. The CDR3 here is CASKYLAGGGDEQFF. CDR3 bases: TGTGCCAGCAAATATCTAGCGGGAGGGGGCGATGAGCAGTTCTTC.